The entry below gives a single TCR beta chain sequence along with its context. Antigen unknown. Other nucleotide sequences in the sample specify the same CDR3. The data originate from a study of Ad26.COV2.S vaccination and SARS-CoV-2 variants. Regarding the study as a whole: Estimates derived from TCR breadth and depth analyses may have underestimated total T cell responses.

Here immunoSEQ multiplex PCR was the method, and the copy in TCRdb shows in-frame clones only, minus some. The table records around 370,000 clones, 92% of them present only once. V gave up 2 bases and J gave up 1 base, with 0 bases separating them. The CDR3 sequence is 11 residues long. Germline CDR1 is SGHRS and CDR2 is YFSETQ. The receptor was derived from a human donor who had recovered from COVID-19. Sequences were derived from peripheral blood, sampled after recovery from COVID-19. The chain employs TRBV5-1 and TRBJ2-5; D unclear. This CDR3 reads CASSFQETQYF. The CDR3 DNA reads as TGCGCCAGCAGCTTCCAAGAGACCCAGTACTTC. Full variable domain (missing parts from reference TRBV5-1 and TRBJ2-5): KAGVTQTPRYLIKTRGQQVTLSCSPISGHRSVSWYQQTPGQGLQFLFEYFSETQRNKGNFPGRFSGRQFSNSRSEMNVSTLELGDSALYLCASSFQETQYFGPGTRLLVL.